This T cell receptor beta chain was identified in a study of T cell responses to AZD1222 COVID-19 vaccine. Study-level results: Targeting of unmutated variant regions was reportedly seen in nearly half of spike-specific TCRs.

The CDR3 has 13 amino acids. Germline CDR1 is MNHEY and CDR2 is SMNVEV (reference sequence). With 7 bases removed from V and 7 bases from J, the gap between germline ends came to 11 bases. The table lists this clone with a count of one. Its antigen is still unknown. Assay used: immunoSEQ multiplex PCR; TCRdb lists only in-frame clones, some missing. This sample has around 150,000 clones; more than 70% occur once, and the top ten carry 2% to 2.5%. Here the sequenced sample was peripheral blood, taken on day 0 of AZD1222 vaccination. The source of this sequence is an adult in good health. The chain couples TRBV27 to TRBJ1-6; D is unresolved. In nucleotides, the CDR3 is TGTGCCAGCAAAACGGCGGGGAATTCACCCCTCCACTTT. This encodes CASKTAGNSPLHF.